The clone carrying this T cell receptor beta chain was observed at least ten times. The library targeted TCRbeta and was prepared with unique molecular identifiers. MiXCR was run by TCRdb on the PCR reads, yielding one entry per CDR3 protein. The sample includes hundreds of thousands of distinct CDR3 sequences, approximately 16% seen only once; the top ten take about 1.1%. These data originate in a study of T-cell reconstitution after alpha-beta-depleted transplantation in children. Trimming took off 5 bases at V and 7 bases at J, with 14 bases between the two ends. The germline CDR1 and CDR2 sequences are DFQATT and SNEGSKA (reference sequence). The CDR3 runs 13 residues.

The sample was PBMCs from the stem cell graft donor, taken from the stem cell graft. The source of this sequence is a human donor who donated a stem cell graft to a child with acute myeloid leukemia. This chain links TRBV20-1 with TRBJ1-4; D is perhaps TRBD1 (5 bases). The CDR3 spells CSASQPRGEKLFF. The CDR3 DNA follows: TGCAGTGCTTCTCAACCGAGGGGTGAAAAACTGTTTTTT.